The 29 T cell receptor beta chains reported below all come from one sample, sequenced in a study of response to subunit inactivated influenza vaccine. MiXCR was run by TCRdb on the RT-PCR reads, yielding one entry per CDR3 protein. Of over 450,000 distinct CDR3 sequences in the sample, over 10% were seen once. This specimen consisted of PBMCs from blood, obtained more than 35 days after vaccination. The receptors stem from a man aged 45-65 years who received an inactivated influenza vaccine.

This sequence joins TRBV5-8 and TRBJ1-6; D possibly corresponds to TRBD1 (6 bases). V dropped 2 bases and J dropped 8 bases, with 11 bases sitting between them. Per the germline V gene, CDR1 is SGHTS and CDR2 is YDEGEE. The CDR3 has 14 amino acids. CDR3 loop: CASSFRDTDSPLHF. CDR3 DNA sequence: TGTGCCAGCAGCTTCCGGGACACCGATTCACCCCTCCACTTT.

This clonotype was observed a few times. The chain couples TRBV4-2 to TRBJ2-7, with a weak D call TRBD1 (6 bases). V lost 1 base, J lost 5 bases, and 15 bases lay in between. In germline, CDR1 is LGHNA, CDR2 YNFKEQ. The CDR3 loop spans 15 amino acids. CDR3 bases: TGTGCCAGCAGCCAAGTTGTCAACAGGGCCCACGAGCAGTACTTC. This gives the protein CASSQVVNRAHEQYF.

The table lists this clonotype with a few counts. The chain links TRBV24-1 to TRBJ1-5, with D possibly TRBD1 on 5 matching bases. The length of the CDR3 is 15 residues. Germline CDR1 KGHDR, CDR2 SFDVKD. V lost 2 bases, J lost 7 bases, and 14 bases lay in between. This chain's CDR3 is CATSDSTGGRQPQHF. In nucleotides, the CDR3 is TGTGCCACCAGTGATTCAACAGGCGGTAGACAGCCCCAGCATTTT.

V and J are TRBV4-2 and TRBJ2-1, with TRBD2 matching over 11 bases. CDR1 and CDR2 (germline): LGHNA, YNFKEQ. V shed 1 base, J shed 9 bases, and the junction held 8 bases outside the gene matches. The CDR3 is made up of 16 amino acids. The CDR3 here is CASSQALAGGSGEQFF. As DNA, the CDR3 is TGTGCCAGCAGCCAAGCGCTAGCGGGGGGCTCGGGTGAGCAGTTCTTC.

This clonotype has only one observation. The chain uses TRBV13 and TRBJ2-1; 10 nucleotides match TRBD2. In germline, CDR1 is PRHDT, CDR2 FYEKMQ (reference sequence). The CDR3 is 18 amino acids. J gave up 0 bases and V 5 bases, and 10 bases lay outside the gene matches. The CDR3 region has the DNA TGTGCCAGCAGCAGCACTAGCGGGACTATCTACTCCTACAATGAGCAGTTCTTC. This translates into CASSSTSGTIYSYNEQFF. The full variable domain, rest sourced from reference TRBV13 and TRBJ2-1, is AAGVIQSPRHLIKEKRETATLKCYPIPRHDTVYWYQQGPGQDPQFLISFYEKMQSDKGSIPDRFSAQQFSDYHSELNMSSLELGDSALYFCASSSTSGTIYSYNEQFFGPGTRLTVL.

This clonotype was observed a few times. V gene TRBV4-1 combines with J gene TRBJ2-3, with 10 positions matching TRBD2. The CDR3 runs to 21 residues. The V gene's germline CDR1 is MGHRA and CDR2 YSYEKL. V lost 4 bases to trimming and J lost 2 bases; unmatched junction nucleotides: 21. This chain's CDR3 is CASSPQGGGGTSDSYTDTQYF. The CDR3 coding sequence is TGCGCCAGCAGCCCCCAGGGGGGAGGTGGGACTAGCGATTCGTACACAGATACGCAGTATTTT.

Written as DNA, the CDR3 is TGTGCCACCAGTGTGGGTGGACGGGTAACCGGGGAGCTGTTTTTT. It specifies CATSVGGRVTGELFF. The V call is TRBV24-1, the J call TRBJ2-2; D unclear. The CDR3 has 15 amino acids. V was pared by 5 bases and J by 5 bases, with 14 bases between. Germline V lookup: CDR1 KGHDR, CDR2 SFDVKD.

This clonotype appeared many times. The chain uses TRBV11-1 and TRBJ2-1, with TRBD1 identical over 7 bases. Germline-derived CDR1 and CDR2 are SGHAT and FQDESV (reference sequence). The CDR3 runs to 15 residues. The V and J ends lost 2 bases and 4 bases, in that order; junction bases with no gene match: 5. In DNA, the CDR3 is TGTGCCAGCAGCTTAAGGCAGGGGGATTACAATGAGCAGTTCTTC. It specifies CASSLRQGDYNEQFF.

This clonotype was counted between two and nine times. The chain joins TRBV20-1 to TRBJ1-4, with 11 bases matching TRBD1. Germline lookup yields CDR1 DFQATT and CDR2 SNEGSKA (reference sequence). After removal of 6 bases from V and 8 bases from J, the junction contained 8 bases not matched to a gene. This CDR3 region has 14 residues. The CDR3 sequence: CSARGQGVGEKLFF. In DNA form, the CDR3 reads TGCAGTGCCCGGGGACAGGGGGTCGGGGAAAAACTGTTTTTT.

J is TRBJ1-1 and V is TRBV6-5; D is undetermined. The CDR3 totals 14 residues. Germline CDR1 is MNHEY and CDR2 is SVGAGI. The V and J ends lost 0 bases and 4 bases respectively, with 9 bases between them. CDR3 loop: CASSYSGWGTEAFF. As DNA, the CDR3 is TGTGCCAGCAGTTACTCAGGGTGGGGCACTGAAGCTTTCTTT.

This clonotype was seen ten or more times. V gene TRBV20-1 combines with J gene TRBJ1-5; weak D call: TRBD1 (6 bases). Germline V gene lookup returns CDR1 DFQATT and CDR2 SNEGSKA (reference sequence). Trimming removed 3 bases from V and 3 bases from J, with 18 bases in between. CDR3 size: 16 residues. The chain's CDR3 is CSASRQGTYTNQPQHF. Written as DNA, the CDR3 is TGCAGTGCTAGTAGGCAGGGGACGTATACCAATCAGCCCCAGCATTTT.

The genes are TRBV18 and TRBJ2-2; D tentatively fits TRBD1 or TRBD2 (5 bases each). V gave up 4 bases and J gave up 8 bases, with 17 bases separating them. This CDR3 is 15 amino acids long. Germline CDR1 and CDR2: KGHSH and LQKENI. The CDR3 loop reads CASSLGTAETGELFF. The CDR3 bases are TGTGCCAGCTCACTGGGGACCGCCGAAACAGGGGAGCTGTTTTTT.

The J gene is TRBJ1-1, the V gene TRBV20-1; TRBD1 aligns across 7 bases. The V segment lost 1 base and the J segment 2 bases; nucleotides outside the gene matches: 7. There are 15 residues in the CDR3. Germline CDR1 reads DFQATT; CDR2 reads SNEGSKA (reference sequence). The CDR3 nucleotides are TGCAGTGCTAGAGTTTCCCGGGACAGAAACACTGAAGCTTTCTTT. The encoded protein is CSARVSRDRNTEAFF.

This clonotype was observed many times. This sequence joins TRBV5-1 and TRBJ2-2; unclear D gene. The V gene lost 4 bases and the J gene lost 3 bases, with 13 bases spanning the gap. Looked up from germline, CDR1 is SGHRS and CDR2 is YFSETQ. This CDR3 region has 15 residues. CDR3 protein: CASSPLPYDTGELFF. CDR3 bases: TGCGCCAGCAGCCCGCTACCCTACGACACCGGGGAGCTGTTTTTT.

The chain employs TRBV20-1 and TRBJ1-5; D gene unclear. Per the germline V gene, CDR1 is DFQATT and CDR2 is SNEGSKA (reference sequence). This CDR3 spans 14 amino acids. V was trimmed by 3 bases and J by 4 bases, leaving 13 bases between them. CDR3 sequence reads: CSASAGKVNQPQHF. For the CDR3, the DNA is TGCAGTGCTAGTGCCGGGAAAGTTAATCAGCCCCAGCATTTT.

This clonotype was detected only a few times. The CDR3, as DNA: TGTGCCAGCAGTTTGTTAGAGAGCTCCTACAATGAGCAGTTCTTC. Translation: CASSLLESSYNEQFF. The chain has TRBV6-5 and TRBJ2-1; D is uncertain. The germline V gene has CDR1 MNHEY and CDR2 SVGAGI. This CDR3 is 15 amino acids long. Trimming removed 4 bases from V and 0 bases from J, with 10 bases in between.

This rearrangement joins TRBV7-9 to TRBJ1-6, with TRBD1 matching over 9 bases. Germline loops: CDR1 SEHNR, CDR2 FQNEAQ (reference sequence). The CDR3 has 16 residues. The J segment lost 10 bases and the V segment lost 4 bases, leaving 11 bases of the junction unmatched. The CDR3 DNA is TGTGCCAGCAGCTCCGGGACAGGGCTCGAAGGCTCACCCCTCCACTTT. Protein product: CASSSGTGLEGSPLHF.

This chain joins TRBV14 and TRBJ2-2; D is unresolved. The germline gives CDR1 SGHDN, CDR2 FVKESK. V was cut by 3 bases and J by 7 bases, with 6 bases left in between. This CDR3 contains 12 residues. In DNA form, the CDR3 reads TGTGCCAGCAGCCAGGTTGTCGGGGAGCTGTTTTTT. It yields the protein CASSQVVGELFF.

In its sample, this clonotype was seen a few times. This chain links TRBV7-9 with TRBJ2-3; 7 nucleotides match TRBD2. V lost 1 base to trimming and J lost 3 bases; unmatched junction nucleotides: 10. The CDR3 runs 17 residues. Germline CDR1 SEHNR, CDR2 FQNEAQ (reference sequence). The chain's CDR3 is CASSLERLAGLTDTQYF. The CDR3 nucleotides read TGTGCCAGCAGCTTAGAACGGTTAGCGGGTCTAACAGATACGCAGTATTTT. The variable domain in full, completed from reference TRBV7-9 and TRBJ2-3, reads DTGVSQNPRHKITKRGQNVTFRCDPISEHNRLYWYRQTLGQGPEFLTYFQNEAQLEKSRLLSDRFSAERPKGSFSTLEIQRTEQGDSAMYLCASSLERLAGLTDTQYFGPGTRLTVL.

V gene TRBV28 combines with J gene TRBJ2-1, with D perhaps TRBD2 (6 bases). Trimming removed 4 bases at V and 6 bases at J, with 13 bases between. This CDR3 region has 14 residues. The germline gives CDR1 MDHEN, CDR2 SYDVKM. CDR3 sequence: CASSSPGVSNEQFF. In DNA, the CDR3 is TGTGCCAGCAGTTCCCCGGGAGTTTCCAATGAGCAGTTCTTC.

The gene calls are TRBV7-2 and TRBJ2-1; D is possibly TRBD1 or TRBD2 (7 bases each). The germline V gene has CDR1 SGHTA and CDR2 FQGNSA. Deletions cut 1 base from V and 8 bases from J, with 15 bases between. This CDR3 contains 15 residues. Here the CDR3 DNA reads TGTGCCAGCAGCTTAGGACAGGGAGGGTCAGATGAGCAGTTCTTC. Translating it yields CASSLGQGGSDEQFF. Full variable domain (rest looked up from reference TRBV7-2 and TRBJ2-1): GAGVSQSPSNKVTEKGKDVELRCDPISGHTALYWYRQSLGQGLEFLIYFQGNSAPDKSGLPSDRFSAERTGGSVSTLTIQRTQQEDSAVYLCASSLGQGGSDEQFFGPGTRLTVL.

The sample holds many counts of this clonotype. Germline is not matched at one junction end, which may reflect a read error. This rearrangement joins TRBV7-2 to TRBJ1-2, with 9 bases fitting TRBD1. CDR3 size: 14 residues. CDR1 is SGHTA, CDR2 FQGNSA, per germline. The CDR3 sequence: CASSTRGTGNSVAF. The DNA for the CDR3 is TGTGCCAGCAGCACAAGGGGGACAGGGAATTCGGTCGCCTTC.

V gene TRBV10-3 combines with J gene TRBJ1-2; D is ambiguous. Germline V gene data show CDR1 as ENHRY and CDR2 as SYGVKD. This CDR3 region has 14 residues. V lost 7 bases, J lost 0 bases, and 12 bases lay in between. CDR3 DNA: TGTGCCATCATTCCGGGGTTCTCTAACTATGGCTACACCTTC. The encoded protein is CAIIPGFSNYGYTF.

This clonotype has a count of ten or more. The V gene is TRBV11-2, the J gene TRBJ2-7; no clear D. Germline V gene sequence: CDR1 SGHAT, CDR2 FQNNGV. V was pared by 1 base and J by 6 bases, with 7 bases between. The CDR3 extends over 12 amino acids. The CDR3 reads CASSLGGREQYF. In DNA form, the CDR3 reads TGTGCCAGCAGCTTAGGGGGTCGCGAGCAGTACTTC.

The chain employs TRBV29-1 and TRBJ2-5; unclear D gene. The CDR3 runs to 10 residues. Trimming left V 1 base short and J 5 bases short, with 2 bases between. The germline gives CDR1 SQVTM, CDR2 ANQGSEA. The CDR3 reads CSVEVETQYF. The CDR3 nucleotides are TGCAGCGTTGAAGTGGAGACCCAGTACTTC.

This clonotype was seen at least ten times. The chain employs TRBV4-3 and TRBJ2-1, with 15 bases fitting TRBD2. V shed 2 bases and J 7 bases; nucleotides not matched to a gene: 9. CDR1 is LGHNA and CDR2 is YSLEER in the germline V gene. The CDR3 consists of 18 residues. The chain's CDR3 is CASSQYGLAGGPGNEQFF. The CDR3 DNA is TGCGCCAGCAGCCAATATGGACTAGCGGGGGGGCCGGGAAATGAGCAGTTCTTC.

The table lists this clonotype with a few counts. The J gene is TRBJ2-1, the V gene TRBV12-3 or TRBV12-4; 7 positions match TRBD2. The CDR3 length is 15 residues. V lost 6 bases, J lost 7 bases, and 12 bases stayed unmatched. The CDR3, as DNA: TGTGCCAGCAGGGGGGGGACGCACTACAGGAATGAGCAGTTCTTC. Encoded protein: CASRGGTHYRNEQFF.

This clonotype has at least ten counts. This chain connects TRBV20-1 to TRBJ1-1; D remains unclear. There are 15 residues in the CDR3. The ends were cut back, 0 bases at V and 3 bases at J, with 14 bases in the middle. Germline CDR1 and CDR2: DFQATT and SNEGSKA (reference sequence). This CDR3 is CSARDLRRADTEAFF. In nucleotides, the CDR3 is TGCAGTGCTAGAGATTTACGTCGGGCGGACACTGAAGCTTTCTTT.

The chain recombines TRBV12-3 or TRBV12-4 with TRBJ2-1, with TRBD2 identical over 9 bases. J lost 6 bases, V lost 0 bases, and 6 bases had no gene match. The CDR3 is 16 residues long. In DNA, the CDR3 is TGTGCCAGCAGTTTAGCGATAGCGGGAGTAGGCAATGAGCAGTTCTTC. It translates to CASSLAIAGVGNEQFF.